Given below is one T cell receptor (beta chain) in context. Its antigen is unidentified. This specimen comes from a study of cytomegalovirus exposure and HLA in healthy donors. Study observations and caveats: In vitro checks showed that three CMV-associated chains really do target CMV antigens. Altogether, some 170 TCR beta chains were recorded as cytomegalovirus-associated.

CDR3 length: 14 amino acids. V was pared by 4 bases and J by 3 bases, with 6 bases of the junction left unmatched. Germline V gene lookup returns CDR1 SGHRS and CDR2 YFSETQ. PCR used 60 Vbeta primers and 13 Jbeta primers. TCRdb's copy holds only in-frame clones and misses some; the assay was immunoSEQ multiplex PCR. The table includes about 190,000 clones, roughly three quarters detected once. The receptor comes from a young woman in good health and CMV-seronegative. This rearrangement joins TRBV5-1 to TRBJ1-2; 7 bases agree with TRBD1. Sequenced material: PBMCs. As DNA, the CDR3 is TGCGCCAGCAGCCCCGAGACAGGGCACTATGGCTACACCTTC. Translation gives CASSPETGHYGYTF. Using reference TRBV5-1 and TRBJ1-2 for the parts outside the CDR3, the full variable domain is KAGVTQTPRYLIKTRGQQVTLSCSPISGHRSVSWYQQTPGQGLQFLFEYFSETQRNKGNFPGRFSGRQFSNSRSEMNVSTLELGDSALYLCASSPETGHYGYTFGSGTRLTVV.